Included here is one T cell receptor (beta chain) sequence, with context. The antigen it binds to is not known. It may be a read error: a sequence one base away is much more abundant. Libraries were constructed by 5' RACE. These reads were obtained on a NextSeq 500. The TCR library protocol attached unique molecular identifiers to individual cDNA molecules to correct for sequencing error and PCR bias. Both TCR alpha and beta chains were sequenced, and tight co-correlation was observed between alpha and beta sequence abundances in each sample. The original pipeline was this. Decombinator V4 was used to annotate TCR sequences for V gene, J gene and CDR3. Expanded TCRs were defined as changing significantly between any two time points under a Poisson model with p below 0.0001. TCR abundances were normalised to the total number of TCRs sequenced per sample and expressed as counts per million. TRAV1-2 paired with TRAJ12, TRAJ20 or TRAJ33 defined MAIT TCRs, while TRAV10 paired with TRAJ18 defined iNKT TCRs. VDJdb, accessed 1 November 2021, was searched for CMV, EBV and SARS-CoV-2 annotated TCRs, excluding TCRs annotated for multiple antigens. TCRdb reran the public reads through fastp at Q25 and MiXCR, keeping productive beta chains. Here each entry gathers all rows of one CDR3 protein and keeps the most common genes and DNA. The V and J calls were determined by TCRdb, not by the authors. Counted in this sample were some 80,000 distinct CDR3 sequences; 5% of them appeared once. The biggest ten clones account for under 8% of the sample.

These data belong to a study of early T cells in non-severe SARS-CoV-2 infection (dated by TCRdb to 2020 to 2023). At the level of the whole study: Bulk RNA from unsorted whole blood was used for TCR sequencing, so alpha and beta chains could not be paired. Results the study describes overall, beyond this receptor: VDJdb matching was skewed toward anti-spike CD8 responses, so virus-specific expansions were likely underestimated and private and CD4 specificities were missed.

A case-control design nested within a healthcare worker cohort in London, UK, was used, with weekly nasopharyngeal swab PCR tests and blood sampling performed. Healthcare workers were recruited during the week of the UK lockdown, between 23 and 31 March 2020, and followed weekly for up to 16 weeks. From V the trimming removes 8 bases and from J it removes 6 bases, while the gene matches leave 8 bases of the junction unaccounted for. The CDR3, from cysteine to phenylalanine, totals 14 residues. Only CDR3 DNA is held: 42 bases, read in frame from base 1. Taken from the germline V gene (reference sequence), the CDR1 and CDR2 loops are SEHNR and FQNEAQ.

The chain links TRBV7-9 with TRBJ2-7; the central 12 bases match TRBD2. This sequence was found in an adult who was a healthcare worker with PCR-confirmed SARS-CoV-2 infection or an uninfected control (not recorded which). The sequencing used whole blood, collected at baseline. The DNA is as follows: TGTGCCAGCGGCCCCGGACTAGCGGGGCCCGAGCAGTACTTC. Its protein product is CASGPGLAGPEQYF.